This T cell receptor beta chain stems from a study of blood T cell repertoires in COVID-19. Study-wide background: Spain, Italy and the United States supplied samples that represented acute and convalescent COVID-19. The cDNA or gDNA used as material had been derived from T cells, B-cell-depleted T cells, or PBMCs.

Source study methods: Estimated nucleated cell counts came from reference gene primer amplification. The repertoire was sequenced with immunoSEQ multiplex PCR; TCRdb's copy has only in-frame clones and lacks some. For V, J and clone size, that table is used; D and trimming come from the DNA. Seen here are approximately 88,000 clones, roughly 87% observed once, and the top ten hold around 15%. Losses at the gene ends were 3 bases for V and 9 bases for J; bases not matched to a gene: 5. CDR1 and CDR2 (germline): SNHLY, FYNNEI. The CDR3 has 15 amino acids. Material: peripheral blood. The rearrangement uses TRBV2 and TRBJ2-1; TRBD2 matches at 13 bases. The receptor comes from a male donor with acute or convalescent COVID-19. The CDR3 loop is CASSETSGGPGEQFF. The CDR3 nucleotides are TGTGCCAGCAGTGAGACTAGCGGGGGGCCCGGTGAGCAGTTCTTC.